This T cell receptor (beta chain) was identified in a study of T cells and Merkel cell carcinoma outcomes. The study's findings and limits: Reportedly, T-cell repertoire with density predicts Merkel cell carcinoma outcomes.

This table comes from immunoSEQ multiplex PCR, and its TCRdb copy is limited to in-frame clones, with some not included. The repertoire table contains over 20 clones. For this clone: Its antigen is currently unknown.

The V end lost 6 bases, the J end lost 4 bases, and 12 bases lay between the germline ends. Germline V gives CDR1 LGHNT, CDR2 FRNRAP. The CDR3 covers 13 residues. This chain joins TRBV12-5 and TRBJ1-1; possible D gene TRBD1, 5 bases. Material for sequencing was tumor tissue from Merkel cell carcinoma. The sequence was collected from a human donor with Merkel cell carcinoma. CDR3 amino acids: CASGVDSRTEAFF. The CDR3 DNA is TGTGCTAGTGGCGTCGACAGTCGCACTGAAGCTTTCTTT.